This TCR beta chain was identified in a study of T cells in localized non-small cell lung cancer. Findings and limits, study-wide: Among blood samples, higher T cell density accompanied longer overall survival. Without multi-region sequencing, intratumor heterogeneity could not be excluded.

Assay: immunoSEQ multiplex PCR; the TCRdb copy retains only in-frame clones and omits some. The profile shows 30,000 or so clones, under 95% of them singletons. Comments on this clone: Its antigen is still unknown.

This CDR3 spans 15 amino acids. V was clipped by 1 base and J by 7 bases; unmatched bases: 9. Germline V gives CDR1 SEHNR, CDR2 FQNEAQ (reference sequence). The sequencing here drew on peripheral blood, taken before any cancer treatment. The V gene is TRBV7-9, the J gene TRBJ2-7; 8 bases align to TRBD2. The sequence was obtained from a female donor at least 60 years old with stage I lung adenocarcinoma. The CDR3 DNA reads TGTGCCAGCAGCTTAGACCTAGCGGGTGCTTGGGAGCAGTACTTC. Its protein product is CASSLDLAGAWEQYF.